The sequence of this T cell receptor beta chain was determined in a study of OX40 agonist ivuxolimab in advanced cancers. Study context: Three individuals attained partial responses, comprising one hepatocellular carcinoma case and two cutaneous melanoma cases. Findings and limits, study-wide: Clonal expansion was seen in CD4+ and CD8+ blood T cells by week 6 at 0.1 to 3.0 mg/kg. Average numbers of expanded clones were greater in CD8+ T cells than in CD4+.

Systemic immunosuppression or a history of autoimmune disease excluded patients. TCRdb's table, derived via immunoSEQ multiplex PCR, lists solely in-frame clones and lacks some. Among about 73,000 clones listed, approximately 90% were seen once. CDR1 is LNHDA, CDR2 SQIVND, per germline (reference sequence). Trimming at V came to 3 bases and at J to 3 bases, leaving 1 base not matched to a gene. This CDR3 region has 14 residues. As to this clone: Antigen specificity is unknown. Other nucleotide sequences in the sample specify the same CDR3.

This TCR was recovered from an adult with an advanced solid tumor such as melanoma, head and neck, liver or kidney cancer. Sequences were derived from CD4+ or CD8+ T cells sorted from blood, sampled in a trial of the OX40 agonist ivuxolimab. This chain joins TRBV19 and TRBJ2-7, with 11 nucleotides matching TRBD2. CDR3 residues: CASSITSGSYEQYF. The CDR3 DNA sequence: TGTGCCAGTAGTATTACTAGCGGGAGCTACGAGCAGTACTTC.